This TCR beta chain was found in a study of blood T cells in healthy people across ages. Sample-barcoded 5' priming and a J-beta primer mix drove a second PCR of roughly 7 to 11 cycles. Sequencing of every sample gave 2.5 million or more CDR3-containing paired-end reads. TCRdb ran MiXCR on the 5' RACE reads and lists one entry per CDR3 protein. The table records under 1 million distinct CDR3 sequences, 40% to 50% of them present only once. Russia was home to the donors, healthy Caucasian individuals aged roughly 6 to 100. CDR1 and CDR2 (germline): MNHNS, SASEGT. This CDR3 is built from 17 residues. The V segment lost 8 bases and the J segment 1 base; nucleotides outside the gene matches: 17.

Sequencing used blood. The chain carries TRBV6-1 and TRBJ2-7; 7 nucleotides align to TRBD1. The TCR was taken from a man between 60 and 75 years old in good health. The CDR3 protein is CASRTGFSVGSSYEQYF. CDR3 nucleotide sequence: TGTGCCAGCCGGACAGGATTTAGCGTGGGCTCATCCTACGAGCAGTACTTC.